These T cell receptor beta chains were read from a single sample in a study of cytomegalovirus exposure and HLA in healthy donors. Sequencing was performed with immunoSEQ multiplex PCR; in TCRdb, only in-frame clones are kept and a portion is missing. The sample lists 140,000 to 150,000 clones; nearly 10% were seen once. Sequenced: PBMCs. Receptors were obtained from a man aged 50 to 60 in good health and CMV-seronegative. Both conserved end residues are part of each CDR3. A D gene is named only where the DNA matches it firmly. Some rows mark clone size as missing; the rest say once, few, many or name a class of expanded clone.

clone_size	v_call	d_call	j_call	cdr3_length	cdr3_nt	cdr3_aa
-	TRBV9	-	TRBJ1-4	14	TGTGCCAGCAGCGTAACAGGGAAAGGTGAAAAACTGTTTTTT	CASSVTGKGEKLFF
few	TRBV6-5	TRBD1	TRBJ1-2	13	TGTGCCAGCAGTCGGGACAGGGACTATGGCTACACCTTC	CASSRDRDYGYTF
few	TRBV4-1	-	TRBJ2-2	17	TGCGCCAGCAGCTCCCCCCCCATGGGAGCGAACACCGGGGAGCTGTTTTTT	CASSSPPMGANTGELFF
few	TRBV18	-	TRBJ1-4	14	TGTGCCAGCTCCAAAGGGGGAACTAATGAAAAACTGTTTTTT	CASSKGGTNEKLFF
-	TRBV2	-	TRBJ1-4	14	TGTGCCAGCAGGACAGTTGCAACTAATGAAAAACTGTTTTTT	CASRTVATNEKLFF
-	TRBV6-6	-	TRBJ1-1	14	TGTGCCAGCAGTAGCCCGGGGGGGAACACTGAAGCTTTCTTT	CASSSPGGNTEAFF
-	TRBV6-5	TRBD1	TRBJ2-5	15	TGTGCCAGCAGTTCTCGGGACAGGGCGGGAGAGACCCAGTACTTC	CASSSRDRAGETQYF
few	TRBV30	-	TRBJ1-5	13	TGTGCCTGGAGTGTCGGGATAAATCAGCCCCAGCATTTT	CAWSVGINQPQHF
few	TRBV11-2	TRBD2	TRBJ2-7	14	TGTGCCAGCAGCTTAGCTAGCGGGAGACTCGAGAAGTACTTC	CASSLASGRLEKYF
few	TRBV28	TRBD1	TRBJ1-5	14	TGTGCCAGCAGTTTAAACACAGGGGAACAGCCCCAGCATTTT	CASSLNTGEQPQHF
-	TRBV5-1	TRBD1	TRBJ1-4	15	TGCGCCAGCAGCTTTGGGACAGGGGAGAATGAAAAACTGTTTTTT	CASSFGTGENEKLFF
-	TRBV5-1	-	TRBJ2-7	12	TGCGCCAGCAGCTTGAACACCCTCGAGCAGTACTTC	CASSLNTLEQYF
-	TRBV6-1	-	TRBJ1-1	18	TGTGCCAGCAGTGAAGCCCCGGTAGTGGAGATAATGAACACTGAAGCTTTCTTT	CASSEAPVVEIMNTEAFF
few	TRBV7-9	-	TRBJ2-1	15	TGTGCCAGCAGCTTAGAAGTAGGCCAGGGTTATGAGCAGTTCTTC	CASSLEVGQGYEQFF
medium-sized	TRBV4-2	-	TRBJ1-2	15	TGTGCCAGCAGCCAAGGTGAGGGAGGGAGCTATGGCTACACCTTC	CASSQGEGGSYGYTF
-	TRBV7-3	TRBD2	TRBJ2-2	15	TGTGCCAGCAGCTTAACGGGACTAGTGTCCGGGGAGCTGTTTTTT	CASSLTGLVSGELFF
few	TRBV18	-	TRBJ1-5	15	TGTGCCAGCTCACCATCGGGGTTAGGCCGTCAGCCCCAGCATTTT	CASSPSGLGRQPQHF
few	TRBV7-8	-	TRBJ1-5	16	TGTGCCAGCAGCTTAGGGCCAGGGCCCAGCAATCAGCCCCAGCATTTT	CASSLGPGPSNQPQHF
few	TRBV7-2	-	TRBJ1-6	9	TGTGCCAGTATATCACCCCTCCACTTT	CASISPLHF
-	TRBV30	TRBD1	TRBJ1-4	13	TGTGCCTGGACGGGACAGGCTAGTGAAAAACTGTTTTTT	CAWTGQASEKLFF
-	TRBV6-5	TRBD1	TRBJ1-1	15	TGTGCCAGCAGACCACCCCGAGGGGGCTGGACTGAAGCTTTCTTT	CASRPPRGGWTEAFF
-	TRBV7-2	-	TRBJ1-2	15	TGTGCCAGCAGCCCACGCGGGGGGGTAAACTATGGCTACACCTTC	CASSPRGGVNYGYTF